The clone carrying this TCR beta chain came up a few times. The antigen remains unidentified. Thyroid ultrasound and orbital computed tomography, with clinical symptoms and serum thyroxine and TRAb, informed diagnoses. The data originate from a study of T cells in Graves' hyperthyroidism and ophthalmopathy. RNA transcripts provided the source from which TCR beta CDR3 regions were amplified. With the HTBI primer set, the TCR CDR3 went through a first round of RT-PCR. TCRdb processed the multiplex PCR reads anew with MiXCR; each CDR3 protein has one entry. The sample records under 550,000 distinct CDR3 sequences, just under 20% being singletons. V shed 5 bases and J 4 bases; nucleotides not matched to a gene: 5. There are 15 residues in the CDR3. Germline CDR1 is SNHLY and CDR2 is FYNNEI. Study-wide results and caveats: Most expanded thyroid clonotypes above 0.001 also appeared in blood.

The clonotype was recovered from a man in his forties with Graves' ophthalmopathy. Sequencing was done on a sample of blood. The chain joins TRBV2 to TRBJ1-5, with 10 bases fitting TRBD1. In DNA, the CDR3 is TGTGCCAGCAGTACGGGACAGGGGAGGAATCAGCCCCAGCATTTT. Translating gives CASSTGQGRNQPQHF.